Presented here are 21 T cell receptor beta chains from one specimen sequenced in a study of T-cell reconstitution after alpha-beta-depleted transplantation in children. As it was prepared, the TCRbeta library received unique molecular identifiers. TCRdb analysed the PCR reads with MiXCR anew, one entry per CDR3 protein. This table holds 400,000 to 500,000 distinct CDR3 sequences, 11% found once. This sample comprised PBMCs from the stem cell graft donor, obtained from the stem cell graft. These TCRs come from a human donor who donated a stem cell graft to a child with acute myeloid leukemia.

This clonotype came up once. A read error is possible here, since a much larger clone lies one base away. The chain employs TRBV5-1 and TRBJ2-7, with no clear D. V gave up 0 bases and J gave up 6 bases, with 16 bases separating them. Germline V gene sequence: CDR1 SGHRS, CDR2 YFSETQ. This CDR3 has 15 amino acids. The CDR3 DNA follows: TGCGCCAGCAGCTTGGAGCTCTCCCAAGGCGCCGAGCAGTACTTC. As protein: CASSLELSQGAEQYF. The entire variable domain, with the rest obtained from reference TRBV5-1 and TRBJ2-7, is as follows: KAGVTQTPRYLIKTRGQQVTLSCSPISGHRSVSWYQQTPGQGLQFLFEYFSETQRNKGNFPGRFSGRQFSNSRSEMNVSTLELGDSALYLCASSLELSQGAEQYFGPGTRLTVT.

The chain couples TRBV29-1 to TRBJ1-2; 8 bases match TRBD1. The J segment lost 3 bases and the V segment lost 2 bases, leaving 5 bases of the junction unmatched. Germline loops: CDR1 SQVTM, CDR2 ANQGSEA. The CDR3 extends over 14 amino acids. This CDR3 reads CSVESGQDYYGYTF. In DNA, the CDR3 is TGCAGCGTTGAATCGGGACAGGACTACTATGGCTACACCTTC.

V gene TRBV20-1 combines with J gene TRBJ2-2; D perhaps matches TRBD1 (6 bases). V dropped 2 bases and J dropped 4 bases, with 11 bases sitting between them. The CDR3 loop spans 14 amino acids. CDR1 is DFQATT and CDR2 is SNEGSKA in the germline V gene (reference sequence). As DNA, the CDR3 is TGCAGTGCTAGAACAGGGACCGGCACCGGGGAGCTGTTTTTT. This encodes CSARTGTGTGELFF.

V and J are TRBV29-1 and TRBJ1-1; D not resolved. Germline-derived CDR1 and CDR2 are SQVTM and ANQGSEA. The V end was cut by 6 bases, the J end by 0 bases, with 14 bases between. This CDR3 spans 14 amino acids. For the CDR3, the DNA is TGCAGCGTGGAGATCCAAGGCATGAACACTGAAGCTTTCTTT. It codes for CSVEIQGMNTEAFF.

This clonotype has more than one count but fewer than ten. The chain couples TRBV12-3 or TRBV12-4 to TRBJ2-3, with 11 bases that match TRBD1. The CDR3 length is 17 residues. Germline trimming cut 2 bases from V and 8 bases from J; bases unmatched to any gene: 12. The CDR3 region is CASSLYPGQGAHRTQYF. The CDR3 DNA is TGTGCCAGCAGTTTATATCCTGGACAGGGGGCGCATCGTACGCAGTATTTT.

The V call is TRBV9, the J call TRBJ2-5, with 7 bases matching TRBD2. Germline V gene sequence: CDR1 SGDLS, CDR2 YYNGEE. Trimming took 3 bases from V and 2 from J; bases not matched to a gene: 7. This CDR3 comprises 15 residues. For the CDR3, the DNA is TGTGCCAGCAGCGCCTGGGACTACGTACAAGAGACCCAGTACTTC. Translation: CASSAWDYVQETQYF.

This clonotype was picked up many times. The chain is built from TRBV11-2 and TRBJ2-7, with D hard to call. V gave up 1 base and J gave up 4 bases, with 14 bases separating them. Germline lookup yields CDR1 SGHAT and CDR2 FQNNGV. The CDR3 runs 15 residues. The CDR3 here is CASSLVDGVVYEQYF. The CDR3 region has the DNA TGTGCCAGCAGCTTAGTGGACGGAGTCGTATACGAGCAGTACTTC.

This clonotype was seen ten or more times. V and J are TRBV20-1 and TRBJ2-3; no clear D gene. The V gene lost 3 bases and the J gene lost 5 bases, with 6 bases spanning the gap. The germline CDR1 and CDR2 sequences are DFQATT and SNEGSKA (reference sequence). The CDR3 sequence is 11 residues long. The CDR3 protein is CSASPQDTQYF. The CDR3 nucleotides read TGCAGTGCTAGTCCCCAAGATACGCAGTATTTT.

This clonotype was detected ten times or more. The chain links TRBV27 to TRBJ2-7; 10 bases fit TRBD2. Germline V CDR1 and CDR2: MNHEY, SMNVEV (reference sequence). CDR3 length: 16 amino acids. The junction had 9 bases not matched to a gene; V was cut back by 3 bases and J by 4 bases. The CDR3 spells CASSFTTGTSVYEQYV. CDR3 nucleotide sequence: TGTGCCAGCAGTTTTACAACCGGGACTAGCGTGTACGAGCAGTACGTC.

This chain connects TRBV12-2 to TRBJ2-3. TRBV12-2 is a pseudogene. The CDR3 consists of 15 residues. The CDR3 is CASRLAVRDTDTQYF. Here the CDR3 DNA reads TGTGCAAGTCGCTTAGCGGTCAGGGACACAGATACGCAGTATTTT.

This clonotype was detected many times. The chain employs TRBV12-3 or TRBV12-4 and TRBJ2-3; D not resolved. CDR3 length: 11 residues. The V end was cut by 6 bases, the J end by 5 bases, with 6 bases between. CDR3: CASSFGDTQYF. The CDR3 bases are TGTGCCAGCAGCTTCGGAGATACGCAGTATTTT.

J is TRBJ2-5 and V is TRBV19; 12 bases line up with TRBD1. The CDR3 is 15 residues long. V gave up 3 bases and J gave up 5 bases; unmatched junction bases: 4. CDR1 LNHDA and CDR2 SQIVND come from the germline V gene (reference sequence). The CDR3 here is CASSMGTGGDETQYF. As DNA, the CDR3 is TGTGCCAGTAGTATGGGGACAGGGGGCGACGAGACCCAGTACTTC.

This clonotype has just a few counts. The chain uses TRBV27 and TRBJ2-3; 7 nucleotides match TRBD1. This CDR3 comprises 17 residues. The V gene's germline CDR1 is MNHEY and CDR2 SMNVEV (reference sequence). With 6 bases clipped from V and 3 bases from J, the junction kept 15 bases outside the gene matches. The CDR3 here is CASSRVLTGSSTDTQYF. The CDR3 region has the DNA TGTGCCAGCAGCCGAGTGTTGACAGGGAGTAGTACAGATACGCAGTATTTT.

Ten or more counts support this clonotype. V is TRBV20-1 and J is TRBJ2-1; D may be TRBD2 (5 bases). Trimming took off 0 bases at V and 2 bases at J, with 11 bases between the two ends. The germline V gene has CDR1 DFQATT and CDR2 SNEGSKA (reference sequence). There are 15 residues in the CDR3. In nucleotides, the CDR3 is TGCAGTGCTAGAGATCTTGGAGGACCCTACAATGAGCAGTTCTTC. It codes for CSARDLGGPYNEQFF.

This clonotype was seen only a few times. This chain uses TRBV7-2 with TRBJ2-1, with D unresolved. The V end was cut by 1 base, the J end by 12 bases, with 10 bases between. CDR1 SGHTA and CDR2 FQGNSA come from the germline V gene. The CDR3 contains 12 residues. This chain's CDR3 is CASSLDLGPQFF. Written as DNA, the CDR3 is TGTGCCAGCAGCTTAGATCTCGGACCGCAGTTCTTC.

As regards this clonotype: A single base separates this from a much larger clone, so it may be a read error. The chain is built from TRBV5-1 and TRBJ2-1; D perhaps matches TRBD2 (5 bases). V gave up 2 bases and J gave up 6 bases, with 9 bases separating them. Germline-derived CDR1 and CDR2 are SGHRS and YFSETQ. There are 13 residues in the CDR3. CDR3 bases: TGCGCCAGCAGCTTCGGAGGTATCAATGAGCAGTTCTTC. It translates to CASSFGGINEQFF.

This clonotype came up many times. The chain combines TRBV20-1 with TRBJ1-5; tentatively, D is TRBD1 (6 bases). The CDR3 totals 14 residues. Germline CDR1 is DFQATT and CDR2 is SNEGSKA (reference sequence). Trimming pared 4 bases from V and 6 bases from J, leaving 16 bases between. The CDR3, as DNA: TGCAGTGCTAAGAGGGGGGGCTTGGGTCAGCCCCAGCATTTT. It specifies CSAKRGGLGQPQHF.

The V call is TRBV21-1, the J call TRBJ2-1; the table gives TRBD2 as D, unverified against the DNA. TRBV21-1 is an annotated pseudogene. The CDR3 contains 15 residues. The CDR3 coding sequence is TGTGCCAGCAGACGACTAGCGGGGATCTACAATGAGCAGTTCTTC. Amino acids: CASRRLAGIYNEQFF.

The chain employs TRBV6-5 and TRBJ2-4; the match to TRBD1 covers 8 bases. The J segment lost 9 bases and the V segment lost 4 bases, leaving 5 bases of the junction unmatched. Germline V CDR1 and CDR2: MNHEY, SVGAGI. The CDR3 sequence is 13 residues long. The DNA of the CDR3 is TGTGCCAGCAGTTCCGGACAGGGCCCCATTCAGTACTTC. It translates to CASSSGQGPIQYF.

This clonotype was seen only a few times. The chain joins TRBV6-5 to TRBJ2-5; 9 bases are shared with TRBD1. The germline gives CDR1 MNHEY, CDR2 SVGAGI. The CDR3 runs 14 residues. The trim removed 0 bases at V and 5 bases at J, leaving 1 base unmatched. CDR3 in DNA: TGTGCCAGCAGTTACTCGGGACAGGGTGAGACCCAGTACTTC. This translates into CASSYSGQGETQYF.

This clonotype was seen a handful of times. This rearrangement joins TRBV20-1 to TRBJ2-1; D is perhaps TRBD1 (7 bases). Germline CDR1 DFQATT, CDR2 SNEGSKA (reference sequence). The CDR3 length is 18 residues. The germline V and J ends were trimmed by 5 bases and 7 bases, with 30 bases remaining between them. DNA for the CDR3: TGCAGTGCTCCACCCAGGGGGGCTCTTAAGCTCAGGGGAAATGAGCAGTTCTTC. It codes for CSAPPRGALKLRGNEQFF.